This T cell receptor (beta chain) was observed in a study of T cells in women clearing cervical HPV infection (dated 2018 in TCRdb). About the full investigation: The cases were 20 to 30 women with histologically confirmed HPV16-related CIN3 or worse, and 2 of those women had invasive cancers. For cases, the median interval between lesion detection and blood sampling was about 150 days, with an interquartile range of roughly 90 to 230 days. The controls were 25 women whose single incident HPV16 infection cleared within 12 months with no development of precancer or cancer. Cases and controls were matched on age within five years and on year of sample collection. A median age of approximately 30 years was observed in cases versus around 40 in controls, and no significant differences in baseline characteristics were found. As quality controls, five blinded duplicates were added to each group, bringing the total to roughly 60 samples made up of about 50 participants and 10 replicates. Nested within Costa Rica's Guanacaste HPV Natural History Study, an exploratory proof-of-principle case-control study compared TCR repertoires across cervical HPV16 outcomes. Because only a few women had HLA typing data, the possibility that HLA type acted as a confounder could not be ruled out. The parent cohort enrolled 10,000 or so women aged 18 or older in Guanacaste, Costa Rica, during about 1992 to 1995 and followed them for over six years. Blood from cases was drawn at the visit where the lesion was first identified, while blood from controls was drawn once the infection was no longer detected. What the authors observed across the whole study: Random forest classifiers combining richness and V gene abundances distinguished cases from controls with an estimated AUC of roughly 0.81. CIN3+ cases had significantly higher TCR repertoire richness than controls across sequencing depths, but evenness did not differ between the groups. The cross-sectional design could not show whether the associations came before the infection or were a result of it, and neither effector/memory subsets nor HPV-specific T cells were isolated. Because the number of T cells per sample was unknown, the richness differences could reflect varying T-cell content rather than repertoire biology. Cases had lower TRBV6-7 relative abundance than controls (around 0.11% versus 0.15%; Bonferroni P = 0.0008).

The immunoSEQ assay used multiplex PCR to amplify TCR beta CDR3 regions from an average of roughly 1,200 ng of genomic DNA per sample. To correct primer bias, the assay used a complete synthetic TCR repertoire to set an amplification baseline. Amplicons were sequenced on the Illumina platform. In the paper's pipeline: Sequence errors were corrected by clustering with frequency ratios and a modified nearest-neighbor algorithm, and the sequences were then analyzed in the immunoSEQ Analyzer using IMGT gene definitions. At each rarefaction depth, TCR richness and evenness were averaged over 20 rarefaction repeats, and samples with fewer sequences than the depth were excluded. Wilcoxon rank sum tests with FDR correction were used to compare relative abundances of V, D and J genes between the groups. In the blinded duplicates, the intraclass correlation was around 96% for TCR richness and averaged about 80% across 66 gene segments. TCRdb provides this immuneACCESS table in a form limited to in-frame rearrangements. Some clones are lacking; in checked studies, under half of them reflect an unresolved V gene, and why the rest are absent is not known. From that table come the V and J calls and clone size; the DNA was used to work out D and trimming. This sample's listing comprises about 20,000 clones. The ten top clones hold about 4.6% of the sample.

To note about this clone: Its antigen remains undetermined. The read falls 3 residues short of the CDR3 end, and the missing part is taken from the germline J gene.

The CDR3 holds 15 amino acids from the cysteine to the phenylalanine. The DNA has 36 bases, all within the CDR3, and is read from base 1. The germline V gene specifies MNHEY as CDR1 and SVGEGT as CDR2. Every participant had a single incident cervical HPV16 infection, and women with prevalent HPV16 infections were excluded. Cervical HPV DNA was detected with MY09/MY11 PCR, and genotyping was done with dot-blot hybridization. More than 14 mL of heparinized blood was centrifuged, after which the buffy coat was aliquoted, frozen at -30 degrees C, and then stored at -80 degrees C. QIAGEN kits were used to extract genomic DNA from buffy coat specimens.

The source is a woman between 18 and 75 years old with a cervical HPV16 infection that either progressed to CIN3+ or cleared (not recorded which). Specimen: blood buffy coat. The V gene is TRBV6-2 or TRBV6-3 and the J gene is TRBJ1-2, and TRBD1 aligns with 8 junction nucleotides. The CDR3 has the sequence CASSAPGGTYNDYTF. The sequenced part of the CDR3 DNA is TGTGCCAGCAGTGCCCCAGGGGGCACGTACAATGAC.